This TCR beta chain was sequenced in a study of T cells in Graves' hyperthyroidism and ophthalmopathy. Germline-derived CDR1 and CDR2 are SQVTM and ANQGSEA. The CDR3 runs 11 residues. The V end was cut by 8 bases, the J end by 8 bases, with 14 bases between. TCR beta CDR3 regions were amplified from RNA. The HTBI primer set drove a first-round RT-PCR of the TCR CDR3. MiXCR was run by TCRdb on the multiplex PCR reads, yielding one entry per CDR3 protein. The sample contains approximately 330,000 distinct CDR3 sequences, over 20% of which appear only once. The definition of stable Graves' hyperthyroidism was no ophthalmopathy progression within 18 months. The study excluded patients with uncontrolled infection, other autoimmune disease, pregnancy or lactation. This clonotype has a handful of counts. No antigen is known for it. Study-wide results and caveats: Most expanded thyroid clonotypes above 0.001 recurred in blood.

This sequence originates from a woman between 50 and 59 years old with Graves' hyperthyroidism. Material for sequencing was blood. The chain carries TRBV29-1 and TRBJ2-3, with D tentatively TRBD2 (5 bases). The CDR3 DNA reads TGCAGCTCTATAGTCCGGGGTACGCAGTATTTT. Its translation is CSSIVRGTQYF.